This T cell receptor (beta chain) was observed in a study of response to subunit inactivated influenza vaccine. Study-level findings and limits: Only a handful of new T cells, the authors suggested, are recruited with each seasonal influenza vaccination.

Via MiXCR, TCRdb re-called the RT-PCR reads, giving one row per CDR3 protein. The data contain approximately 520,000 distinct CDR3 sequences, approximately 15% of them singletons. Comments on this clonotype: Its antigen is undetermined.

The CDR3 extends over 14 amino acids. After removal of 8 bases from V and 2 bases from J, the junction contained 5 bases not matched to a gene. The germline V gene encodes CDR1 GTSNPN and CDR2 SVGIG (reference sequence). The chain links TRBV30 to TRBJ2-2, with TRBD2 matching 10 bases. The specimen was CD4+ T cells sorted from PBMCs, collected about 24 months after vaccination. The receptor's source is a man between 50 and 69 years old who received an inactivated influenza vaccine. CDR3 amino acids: CAGRTSGNTGELFF. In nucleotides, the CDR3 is TGTGCCGGACGGACTAGCGGAAACACCGGGGAGCTGTTTTTT.